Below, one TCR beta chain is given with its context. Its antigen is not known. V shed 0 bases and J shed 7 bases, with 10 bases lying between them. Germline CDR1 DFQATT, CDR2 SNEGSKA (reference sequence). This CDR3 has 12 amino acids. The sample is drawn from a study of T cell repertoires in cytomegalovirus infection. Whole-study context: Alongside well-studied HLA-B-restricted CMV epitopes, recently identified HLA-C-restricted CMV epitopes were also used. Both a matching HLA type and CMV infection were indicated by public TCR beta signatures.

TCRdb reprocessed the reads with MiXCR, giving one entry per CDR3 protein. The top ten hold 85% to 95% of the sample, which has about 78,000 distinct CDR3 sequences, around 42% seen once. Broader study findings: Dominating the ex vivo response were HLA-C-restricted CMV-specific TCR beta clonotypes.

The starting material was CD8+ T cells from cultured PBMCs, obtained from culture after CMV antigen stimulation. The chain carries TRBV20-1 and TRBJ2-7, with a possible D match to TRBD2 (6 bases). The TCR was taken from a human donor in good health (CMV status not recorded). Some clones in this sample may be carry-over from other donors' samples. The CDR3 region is CSARDGGDEQYF. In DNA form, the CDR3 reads TGCAGTGCTAGAGACGGAGGGGATGAGCAGTACTTC.